This T cell receptor (beta chain) stems from a study of T cell changes during pregnancy in multiple sclerosis. This CDR3 contains 15 residues. After removal of 4 bases from V and 5 bases from J, the junction contained 5 bases not matched to a gene. Per the germline V gene, CDR1 is LNHDA and CDR2 is SQIVND (reference sequence). The method was immunoSEQ multiplex PCR; TCRdb's version includes in-frame clones alone and lacks a portion of them. The top ten clones hold approximately 2% of a sample with approximately 63,000 clones, 80% to 95% of them seen once. The receptor was derived from a female donor in good health, enrolled as a control in a pregnancy study. Here the sequenced sample was peripheral blood, taken in the third trimester of pregnancy. The J gene is TRBJ2-2, the V gene TRBV19; 9 bases match TRBD2. CDR3 nucleotides: TGTGCCAGTAGTAGCGGGGGGGCCCGTACCGGGGAGCTGTTTTTT. This gives the protein CASSSGGARTGELFF. The variable domain in full, completed from reference TRBV19 and TRBJ2-2, reads DGGITQSPKYLFRKEGQNVTLSCEQNLNHDAMYWYRQDPGQGLRLIYYSQIVNDFQKGDIAEGYSVSREKKESFPLTVTSAQKNPTAFYLCASSSGGARTGELFFGEGSRLTVL.